Presented here are 13 T cell receptor beta chains from one specimen sequenced in a study of blood T cell repertoires in COVID-19. Only in-frame clones appear in the TCRdb table, and some are missing; sequencing was by immunoSEQ multiplex PCR. Of over 150,000 clones listed, approximately 90% are singletons. Sequenced material: peripheral blood. All receptors derive from a woman in her seventies with COVID-19, enrolled during active disease.

V and J are TRBV18 and TRBJ2-3; unclear D gene. Germline V gives CDR1 KGHSH, CDR2 LQKENI. The ends were cut back, 4 bases at V and 5 bases at J, with 4 bases in the middle. The CDR3 contains 11 residues. Here the CDR3 DNA reads TGTGCCAGCTCACAACAAGATACGCAGTATTTT. Its translation is CASSQQDTQYF.

This clone showed up just a few times. The V gene is TRBV3-1 (or the pseudogene TRBV3-2), the J gene TRBJ1-6; D possibly corresponds to TRBD1 (6 bases). V lost 0 bases and J 8 bases, leaving 14 bases between the germline ends. Germline V lookup: CDR1 LGHDT, CDR2 YNNKEL (reference sequence). The CDR3 runs to 16 residues. The chain's CDR3 is CASSQDPGGMDSPLHF. CDR3 nucleotides: TGTGCCAGCAGCCAAGATCCGGGGGGCATGGATTCACCCCTCCACTTT.

The chain employs TRBV10-3 and TRBJ2-2; 11 bases fit TRBD1. Losses at the gene ends were 4 bases for V and 7 bases for J; bases not matched to a gene: 8. Germline V gives CDR1 ENHRY, CDR2 SYGVKD. The CDR3 is made up of 16 amino acids. Here the CDR3 DNA reads TGTGCCATCAGTGCATGGACAGGGGGCTTGGACGGGGAGCTGTTTTTT. Translated, it gives CAISAWTGGLDGELFF.

The J gene is TRBJ2-1, the V gene TRBV5-4; TRBD1 is a possible D gene (6 bases). The germline CDR1 and CDR2 sequences are SGHNT and YYREEE (reference sequence). The CDR3 has 16 amino acids. Trimming pared 2 bases from V and 7 bases from J, leaving 19 bases between. The CDR3 loop is CASSFLDSSGGNEQFF. The CDR3 nucleotides read TGTGCCAGCAGCTTTTTGGACAGCAGCGGCGGGAATGAGCAGTTCTTC.

The rearrangement joins TRBV24-1 to TRBJ1-2; D unclear. Germline-derived CDR1 and CDR2 are KGHDR and SFDVKD. Trimming removed 5 bases at V and 2 bases at J, with 14 bases between. CDR3 length: 15 residues. The CDR3 coding sequence is TGTGCCACCAGTGCAAGTGAGGAGACCAACTATGGCTACACCTTC. It codes for CATSASEETNYGYTF.

The rearrangement joins TRBV11-3 to TRBJ2-3; possibly TRBD2 for D (6 bases). The CDR3 contains 14 residues. V gave up 3 bases and J gave up 0 bases, with 7 bases separating them. Germline V gives CDR1 SGHNT, CDR2 YENEEA. CDR3 sequence reads: CASSLTRSTDTQYF. CDR3 sequence (DNA): TGTGCCAGCAGCTTGACTAGAAGCACAGATACGCAGTATTTT.

The chain employs TRBV30 and TRBJ2-7; TRBD1 might be the D (6 bases). Per germline, CDR1 GTSNPN and CDR2 SVGIG (reference sequence). Trimming took off 0 bases at V and 3 bases at J, with 12 bases between the two ends. The CDR3 runs 14 residues. CDR3 amino acids: CAWSVGGSVYEQYF. The CDR3 coding sequence is TGTGCCTGGAGTGTAGGGGGATCCGTCTACGAGCAGTACTTC.

The rearrangement links TRBV7-9 to TRBJ1-2; D is ambiguous. Germline assignment: CDR1 SEHNR and CDR2 FQNEAQ (reference sequence). V gave up 1 base and J gave up 4 bases, with 13 bases separating them. The CDR3 sequence is 15 residues long. DNA of the CDR3: TGTGCCAGCAGCTTAGTCGGGAGGGAGGCCTATGGCTACACCTTC. This codes for CASSLVGREAYGYTF.

V and J are TRBV5-1 and TRBJ1-5; 7 nucleotides match TRBD1. The junction had 9 bases not matched to a gene; V was cut back by 7 bases and J by 2 bases. Germline loops: CDR1 SGHRS, CDR2 YFSETQ. CDR3 length: 15 amino acids. The DNA of the CDR3 is TGCGCCAGCCGACTTACAACAGGGGGCAATCAGCCCCAGCATTTT. Protein: CASRLTTGGNQPQHF.

This clone was found a few times. The V gene is TRBV28, the J gene TRBJ1-5; 8 bases map to TRBD1. The CDR3 runs 14 residues. Germline V lookup: CDR1 MDHEN, CDR2 SYDVKM. J gave up 5 bases and V 5 bases, and 5 bases lay outside the gene matches. This chain's CDR3 is CASSRGQGYQPQHF. The CDR3 region has the DNA TGTGCCAGCAGTCGAGGACAGGGCTATCAGCCCCAGCATTTT.

As for this clone: The same CDR3 is also encoded by other DNA sequences in this sample. V and J are TRBV6-5 and TRBJ2-7; 7 nucleotides match TRBD1. The CDR3 has 13 residues. The germline V gene has CDR1 MNHEY and CDR2 SVGAGI. J lost 3 bases, V lost 5 bases, and 4 bases had no gene match. Here the CDR3 DNA reads TGTGCCAGCAGTAGGACAGGAGACTACGAGCAGTACTTC. This gives the protein CASSRTGDYEQYF.

This clone was seen more than once but under ten times. This chain joins TRBV18 and TRBJ2-7; 7 nucleotides agree with TRBD2. This CDR3 contains 14 residues. From germline, CDR1 is KGHSH and CDR2 LQKENI. Trimming removed 1 base from V and 3 bases from J; junction bases left unmatched: 3. CDR3 protein: CASSPQGRGYEQYF. The DNA for the CDR3 is TGTGCCAGCTCACCACAAGGGAGGGGCTACGAGCAGTACTTC.

The chain couples TRBV13 to TRBJ1-1; 8 nucleotides line up with TRBD1. V dropped 6 bases and J dropped 5; count of bases not matched to a gene: 5. Germline lookup yields CDR1 PRHDT and CDR2 FYEKMQ (reference sequence). The CDR3 has 13 amino acids. The CDR3 loop reads CASRHRQGTEAFF. The CDR3 DNA reads as TGTGCCAGCAGGCATAGACAGGGGACTGAAGCTTTCTTT.